What follows are 9 T cell receptor beta chains derived from one specimen sequenced in a study of T cell clonality in common variable immunodeficiency. Profiling relied on immunoSEQ multiplex PCR, and the TCRdb table lists in-frame clones only, not all of them. The sample was found to contain tens of thousands of clones, and every one recurs. Sequenced sample: peripheral blood mononuclear cells. These receptors were obtained from a person aged 18 to 75 in good health.

In its sample, this clone was seen a few times. The CDR3 extends 3 residues past the end of the read, so its final part is completed from the germline J gene. This chain joins TRBV7-9 and TRBJ1-2; possible D gene TRBD1, 5 bases. Per the germline V gene, CDR1 is SEHNR and CDR2 is FQNEAQ (reference sequence). The CDR3 is 12 residues long. The sequenced part of the CDR3 DNA is TGTGCCAGCAGCCAGCAATTGACAGAC. Amino acids: CASSQQLTD. The full CDR3 protein reads CASSQQLTDYTF.

This clone was observed at least ten times. The CDR3 end lies 3 residues beyond the end of the read and is filled in from the germline J gene. The chain joins TRBV27 to TRBJ2-7; the match to TRBD1 covers 7 bases. The V gene's germline CDR1 is MNHEY and CDR2 SMNVEV (reference sequence). The CDR3 runs to 15 residues. The junction had 8 bases not matched to a gene; V was cut back by 4 bases and J by 2 bases. This CDR3 reads CASSSSGTAAYEQYF. The sequenced part of the CDR3 DNA is TGTGCCAGCAGTTCCTCCGGGACAGCCGCCTACGAG.

This clone has at least ten counts. The CDR3 spells CASSPPGQGQGEQFF. CDR3 DNA (partial): TGTGCCAGCTCACCACCGGGACAGGGACAGGGTGAG. This rearrangement joins TRBV18 to TRBJ2-1, with 9 bases lining up with TRBD1. The observed sequence ends 3 residues before the CDR3 terminus, with the missing tail filled in from the germline J gene. The germline gives CDR1 KGHSH, CDR2 LQKENI. The CDR3 runs to 15 residues. Germline trimming cut 0 bases from V and 9 bases from J; bases unmatched to any gene: 6. Full variable domain (remainder filled in from reference TRBV18 and TRBJ2-1): NAGVMQNPRHLVRRRGQEARLRCSPMKGHSHVYWYRQLPEEGLKFMVYLQKENIIDESGMPKERFSAEFPKEGPSILRIQQVVRGDSAAYFCASSPPGQGQGEQFFGPGTRLTVL.

In this sample, this clone turned up many times. The CDR3 is cut off 3 residues early in the read; its end comes from the germline J gene. The genes are TRBV4-1 and TRBJ2-1, with unresolved D. The germline gives CDR1 MGHRA, CDR2 YSYEKL. V was clipped by 0 bases and J by 6 bases, with 6 bases between them. The CDR3 has 13 amino acids. Incomplete CDR3 DNA: TGCGCCAGCAGCCAAGATAACAGCAATGAG. It translates to CASSQDNSNE. The full CDR3 is CASSQDNSNEQFF.

In this sample, this clone turned up many times. The DNA ends 3 residues before the CDR3 does, and the rest of the CDR3 is filled in from the germline J gene. The V call is TRBV7-6, the J call TRBJ2-3, with D possibly being TRBD2 (6 bases). Germline V gene sequence: CDR1 SGHVS, CDR2 FNYEAQ. CDR3 length: 16 amino acids. The V gene lost 2 bases and the J gene lost 0 bases, with 12 bases spanning the gap. The sequenced part of the CDR3 DNA is TGTGCCAGCAGCTTATGGGCGGCGGGGAGCACAGATACG. This sequence encodes CASSLWAAGSTDT. The entire CDR3 reads CASSLWAAGSTDTQYF. The full variable domain, completed using reference TRBV7-6 and TRBJ2-3, is GAGVSQSPRYKVTKRGQDVALRCDPISGHVSLYWYRQALGQGPEFLTYFNYEAQQDKSGLPNDRFSAERPEGSISTLTIQRTEQRDSAMYRCASSLWAAGSTDTQYFGPGTRLTVL.

This clone was counted ten times or more. The read ends 3 residues shy of where the CDR3 ends; the end is completed using the germline J gene. The chain couples TRBV7-2 to TRBJ1-5, with D uncertain. The CDR3 spans 13 residues. CDR1 and CDR2 from the germline V gene are SGHTA and FQGNSA. Trimming took 2 bases from V and 7 from J, leaving 9 bases between them. The sequenced CDR3 bases are TGTGCCAGCAGCTTATACACAGAACAGCCC. Translated, it gives CASSLYTEQP. The entire CDR3 sequence reads CASSLYTEQPQHF.

A word on this clone: From the germline J gene comes the end of the CDR3, since the read stops 3 residues before it. This sequence joins TRBV11-1 and TRBJ2-5; no clear D gene. CDR3 size: 12 residues. V shed 3 bases and J shed 4 bases, with 6 bases lying between them. Germline V gene sequence: CDR1 SGHAT, CDR2 FQDESV (reference sequence). The CDR3 DNA, read in part, is TGTGCCAGCAGCTTGTACGGAGAGACC. It specifies CASSLYGET. The full CDR3 reads CASSLYGETQYF. The full variable domain, rest sourced from reference TRBV11-1 and TRBJ2-5, is EAEVAQSPRYKITEKSQAVAFWCDPISGHATLYWYRQILGQGPELLVQFQDESVVDDSQLPKDRFSAERLKGVDSTLKIQPAELGDSAMYLCASSLYGETQYFGPGTRLLVL.

This clone was counted at least ten times. The read finishes 3 residues shy of the CDR3 end, and the germline J gene is used to complete it. This chain connects TRBV30 to TRBJ2-5; 12 nucleotides line up with TRBD2. J lost 1 base, V lost 0 bases, and 0 bases had no gene match. This CDR3 has 15 residues. Germline CDR1 GTSNPN, CDR2 SVGIG (reference sequence). CDR3 sequence reads: CAWSVLAGGQETQYF. CDR3 bases read: TGTGCCTGGAGTGTACTAGCGGGGGGCCAAGAGACC.

Worth noting for this clone: Read coverage stops 3 residues before the CDR3 terminus; the germline J gene supplies the remainder. The chain is built from TRBV2 and TRBJ2-7; TRBD2 matches at 9 bases. The germline V gene has CDR1 SNHLY and CDR2 FYNNEI. This CDR3 has 17 amino acids. The J segment lost 3 bases and the V segment lost 2 bases, leaving 11 bases of the junction unmatched. The CDR3 loop is CASSEPTLPSGDYEQYF. The CDR3 bases that were read are TGTGCCAGCAGTGAACCGACTCTCCCTAGCGGGGACTACGAG.